The 13 T cell receptor beta chains listed next were all sequenced from one sample in a study of blood T cells in healthy people across ages. The second PCR ran roughly 6 to 11 cycles with a sample-barcoded 5' primer and J-beta primers. TCRdb called the 5' RACE reads again in MiXCR, with one record for every CDR3 protein. This sample carries approximately 1,700,000 distinct CDR3 sequences, about two fifths of them seen once, and the ten largest clones take 23%. Input material: blood. Receptor source: a human donor in good health.

The table lists this clonotype with a few counts. The chain joins TRBV29-1 to TRBJ2-5, with TRBD2 matching over 7 bases. This CDR3 is built from 13 residues. Germline trimming cut 1 base from V and 7 bases from J; bases unmatched to any gene: 6. Germline V CDR1 and CDR2: SQVTM, ANQGSEA. The CDR3 is CSVEAPGGGTQYF. CDR3 coding DNA: TGCAGCGTTGAAGCGCCTGGGGGGGGGACCCAGTACTTC.

The gene calls are TRBV2 and TRBJ2-3; 8 bases are a match to TRBD2. Unmatched junction bases numbered 7, after V lost 3 bases and J lost 2 bases. This CDR3 contains 16 residues. Germline CDR1 SNHLY, CDR2 FYNNEI. Here the CDR3 reads CASSDGGATPTDTQYF. The CDR3 nucleotides read TGTGCCAGCAGTGACGGGGGGGCTACTCCCACAGATACGCAGTATTTT.

This clonotype was seen only a few times. V and J are TRBV6-4 and TRBJ1-1; perhaps TRBD1 as D (5 bases). Trimming stripped 0 bases from V and 4 bases from J, with 15 bases between. The CDR3 totals 16 residues. Germline V lookup: CDR1 MRHNA, CDR2 SNTAGT. CDR3 loop: CASSDSEGMGGTEAFF. The CDR3 DNA follows: TGTGCCAGCAGTGACTCGGAGGGTATGGGGGGCACTGAAGCTTTCTTT.

A note on this clonotype: The germline gene is not matched at one end of the junction; a read error may be the cause. The chain carries TRBV5-5 and TRBJ2-1; TRBD1 agrees at 8 bases. CDR3 length: 16 amino acids. Germline V lookup: CDR1 SGHKS, CDR2 YYEKEE (reference sequence). The DNA for the CDR3 is TGTGCCTGCAGCTTTGGCGGGGACAGGAGATACAATGAGCAGTTCTTC. Amino acids: CACSFGGDRRYNEQFF.

The CDR3 DNA is TGTGCCACCAGCAGGGGGGACAGGGCCGAGCAGTACTTC. Amino acid sequence: CATSRGDRAEQYF. V and J are TRBV15 and TRBJ2-7, with TRBD1 matching over 9 bases. The ends lost 3 bases at V and 6 bases at J; junction bases unmatched: 3. The CDR3 totals 13 residues. Looked up from germline, CDR1 is LNHNV and CDR2 is YYDKDF (reference sequence).

This clonotype came up a few times. The V and J genes are TRBV5-4 and TRBJ1-1; D gene unclear. The CDR3 extends over 14 amino acids. Trimming stripped 3 bases from V and 5 bases from J, with 14 bases between. Germline values: CDR1 SGHNT, CDR2 YYREEE (reference sequence). The CDR3 loop is CASSSSAVGTEAFF. The CDR3 nucleotides read TGTGCCAGCAGCTCCTCGGCGGTGGGAACTGAAGCTTTCTTT.

Concerning this clonotype: Likely a read error: the CDR3 ends without its conserved phenylalanine or tryptophan. DNA of the CDR3: TGTGCCTGCAGCTCGTACCACCGGGACACCTATGGCTACACCATC. Translated: CACSSYHRDTYGYTI. This rearrangement joins TRBV7-9 to TRBJ1-2, with D maybe TRBD1 (6 bases). Germline CDR1 SEHNR, CDR2 FQNEAQ (reference sequence). CDR3 length equals 15 residues.

The chain joins TRBV20-1 to TRBJ1-6; D is uncertain. Germline CDR1 reads DFQATT; CDR2 reads SNEGSKA (reference sequence). The CDR3 is made up of 14 amino acids. V lost 2 bases, J lost 7 bases, and 12 bases lay in between. DNA for the CDR3: TGCAGTGCTAGATGGGAAGTTCGGAATTCACCCCTCCACTTT. This translates into CSARWEVRNSPLHF.

This CDR3 is CAISNYYEQYF. The CDR3 region has the DNA TGTGCCATCAGCAATTACTACGAGCAGTACTTC. The chain couples TRBV10-3 to TRBJ2-7; D is uncertain. This CDR3 is 11 amino acids long. Between the trimmed V and J ends, which lost 6 bases and 3 bases, there was a span of 6 bases. From germline, CDR1 is ENHRY and CDR2 SYGVKD.

The chain has TRBV5-1 and TRBJ2-5; 10 bases agree with TRBD2. Per germline, CDR1 SGHRS and CDR2 YFSETQ. J gave up 3 bases and V 2 bases, and 4 bases lay outside the gene matches. This CDR3 has 15 amino acids. DNA for the CDR3: TGCGCCAGCAGCTTCGGACTAGCGGAAAAAGAGACCCAGTACTTC. It yields the protein CASSFGLAEKETQYF.

This chain connects TRBV10-2 to TRBJ2-2, with 10 bases matching TRBD2. Per the germline V gene, CDR1 is WSHSY and CDR2 is SAAADI. This CDR3 is 15 amino acids long. V trimming: 6 bases; J trimming: 2 bases; junction bases outside the gene matches: 3. CDR3 protein: CASRGLAENTGELFF. CDR3 coding DNA: TGCGCCAGCAGAGGACTAGCGGAAAACACCGGGGAGCTGTTTTTT.

The chain employs TRBV27 and TRBJ2-1; D remains unclear. The CDR3 totals 13 residues. The V gene lost 5 bases and the J gene lost 6 bases, with 11 bases spanning the gap. Germline CDR1 and CDR2: MNHEY and SMNVEV (reference sequence). The CDR3 sequence is CASSPWVSNEQFF. The CDR3 DNA reads as TGTGCCAGCAGTCCTTGGGTTAGCAATGAGCAGTTCTTC.

This clonotype showed up many times. The chain links TRBV7-6 to TRBJ2-7; 7 bases fit TRBD1. This CDR3 region has 17 residues. Germline CDR1 is SGHVS and CDR2 is FNYEAQ. The V gene end was trimmed by 5 bases and the J gene end by 0 bases; junction bases not matched to a gene: 13. CDR3 amino acids: CASSPRTGQGNSYEQYF. The CDR3 nucleotides read TGTGCCAGCAGCCCACGGACAGGCCAGGGAAACTCCTACGAGCAGTACTTC. Combining the CDR3 with reference TRBV7-6 and TRBJ2-7 gives the whole variable domain GAGVSQSPRYKVTKRGQDVALRCDPISGHVSLYWYRQALGQGPEFLTYFNYEAQQDKSGLPNDRFSAERPEGSISTLTIQRTEQRDSAMYRCASSPRTGQGNSYEQYFGPGTRLTVT.